This TCR beta chain is drawn from a study of T cells after posttransplantation cyclophosphamide. Here immunoSEQ multiplex PCR was the method, and the copy in TCRdb shows in-frame clones only, minus some. The sample includes tens of thousands of clones, none of them occurring once. There are many counts of this clone. Its specificity is unknown. Germline V lookup: CDR1 LNHDA, CDR2 SQIVND (reference sequence). V shed 6 bases and J shed 0 bases, with 12 bases lying between them. The CDR3 sequence is 15 residues long. The study's findings and limits: Recipient CMV seropositivity and CMV reactivation strongly tracked TRB clonality.

Sequences were obtained from PBMCs. This sequence originates from a man in his forties in good health, CMV-negative, and a related stem cell transplant donor. The J gene is TRBJ2-1, the V gene TRBV19; possibly TRBD1 for D (5 bases). DNA of the CDR3: TGTGCCAGTAGCCGTACAGGTCGCTCCTACAATGAGCAGTTCTTC. Protein product: CASSRTGRSYNEQFF.